This T cell receptor beta chain comes out of a study of post-analysis software for immune sequencing data. Study conclusions and caveats: Five or six TRBV segments were significantly more frequent in patients than in controls. TRBV5-6, TRBV5-1 and TRBV20-1 were among these segments.

As to this clonotype: Antigen unknown. At one boundary the junction diverges from the germline segment, which might be a read error.

CDR3 length: 15 amino acids. Germline lookup yields CDR1 KGHSH and CDR2 LQKENI. Unique molecular identifiers had been added to the TCR beta cDNA libraries. TCRdb reprocessed the PCR reads via MiXCR and lists one record per CDR3 protein. The profile shows roughly 800,000 distinct CDR3 sequences, 25% to 30% of them singletons. The TCR comes from a girl between 5 and 17 years old with multiple sclerosis. This chain connects TRBV18 to TRBJ1-6; no firm D call. Sequenced: blood. The CDR3 DNA is TGTGCCAGCTCACCGAAAGAGGGCGGCAATTCACCCCCCCACTTT. Amino acids: CASSPKEGGNSPPHF.